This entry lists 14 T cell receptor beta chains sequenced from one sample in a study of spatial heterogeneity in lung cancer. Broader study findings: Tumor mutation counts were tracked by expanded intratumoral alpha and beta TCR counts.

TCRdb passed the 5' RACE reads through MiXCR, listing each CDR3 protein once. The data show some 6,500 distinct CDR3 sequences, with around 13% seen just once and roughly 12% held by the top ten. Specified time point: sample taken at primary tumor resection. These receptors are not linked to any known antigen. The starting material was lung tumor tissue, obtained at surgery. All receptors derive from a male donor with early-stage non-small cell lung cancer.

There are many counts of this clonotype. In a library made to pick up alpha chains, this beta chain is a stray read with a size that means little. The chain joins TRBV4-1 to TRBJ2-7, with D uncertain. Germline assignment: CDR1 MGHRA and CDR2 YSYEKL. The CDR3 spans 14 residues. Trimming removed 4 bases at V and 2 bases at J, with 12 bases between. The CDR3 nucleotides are TGCGCCAGCAGCCCTCCGAGGCCGCCCTACGAGCAGTACTTC. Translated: CASSPPRPPYEQYF.

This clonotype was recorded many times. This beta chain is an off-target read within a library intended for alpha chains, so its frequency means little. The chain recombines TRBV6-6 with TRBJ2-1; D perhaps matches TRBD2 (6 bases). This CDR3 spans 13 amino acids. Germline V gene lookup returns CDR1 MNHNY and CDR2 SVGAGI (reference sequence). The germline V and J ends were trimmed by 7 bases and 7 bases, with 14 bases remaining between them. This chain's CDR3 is CASKEGLGNEQFF. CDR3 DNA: TGTGCCAGCAAGGAGGGACTCGGGAATGAGCAGTTCTTC.

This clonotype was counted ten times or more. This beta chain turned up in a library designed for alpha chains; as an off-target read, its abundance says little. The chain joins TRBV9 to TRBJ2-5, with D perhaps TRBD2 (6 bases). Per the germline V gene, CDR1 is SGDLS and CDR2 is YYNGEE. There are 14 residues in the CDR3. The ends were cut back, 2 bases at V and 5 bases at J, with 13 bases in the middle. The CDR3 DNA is TGTGCCAGCAGCGTTTACGACGGGAGTGAGACCCAGTACTTC. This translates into CASSVYDGSETQYF.

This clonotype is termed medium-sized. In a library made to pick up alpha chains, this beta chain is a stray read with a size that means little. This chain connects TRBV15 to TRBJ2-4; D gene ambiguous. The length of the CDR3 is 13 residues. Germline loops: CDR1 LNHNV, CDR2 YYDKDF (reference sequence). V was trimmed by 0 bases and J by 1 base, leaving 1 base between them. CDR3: CATSREAKNIQYF. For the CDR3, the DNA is TGTGCCACCAGCAGAGAGGCCAAAAACATTCAGTACTTC.

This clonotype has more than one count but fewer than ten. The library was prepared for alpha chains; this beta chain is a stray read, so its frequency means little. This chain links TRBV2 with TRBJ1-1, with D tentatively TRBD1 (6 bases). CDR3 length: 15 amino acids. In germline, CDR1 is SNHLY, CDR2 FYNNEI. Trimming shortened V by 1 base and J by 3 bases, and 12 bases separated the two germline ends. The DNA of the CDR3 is TGTGCCAGCAGTGAAGATCGGGGGCAGTACACTGAAGCTTTCTTT. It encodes CASSEDRGQYTEAFF.

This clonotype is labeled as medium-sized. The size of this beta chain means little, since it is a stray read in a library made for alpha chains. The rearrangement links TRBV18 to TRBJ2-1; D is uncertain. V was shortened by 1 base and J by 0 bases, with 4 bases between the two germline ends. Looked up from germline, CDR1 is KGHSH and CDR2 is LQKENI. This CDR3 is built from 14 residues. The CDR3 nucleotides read TGTGCCAGCTCACCACGGGGCTCCTACAATGAGCAGTTCTTC. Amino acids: CASSPRGSYNEQFF.

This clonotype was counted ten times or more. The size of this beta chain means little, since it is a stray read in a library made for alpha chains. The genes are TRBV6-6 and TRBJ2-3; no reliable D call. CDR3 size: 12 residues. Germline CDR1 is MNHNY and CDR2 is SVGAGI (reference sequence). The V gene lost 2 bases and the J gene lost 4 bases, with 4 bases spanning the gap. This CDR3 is CASSYTSDTQYF. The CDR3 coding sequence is TGTGCCAGCAGTTACACGTCAGATACGCAGTATTTT.

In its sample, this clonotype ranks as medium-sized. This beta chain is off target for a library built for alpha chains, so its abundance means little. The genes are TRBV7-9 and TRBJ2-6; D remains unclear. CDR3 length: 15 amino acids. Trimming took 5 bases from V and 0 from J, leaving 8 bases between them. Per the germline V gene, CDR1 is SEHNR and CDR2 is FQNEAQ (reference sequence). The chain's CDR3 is CASSPGVSGANVLTF. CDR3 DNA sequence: TGTGCCAGCAGCCCCGGAGTCTCTGGGGCCAACGTCCTGACTTTC. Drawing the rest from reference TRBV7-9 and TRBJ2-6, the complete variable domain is DTGVSQNPRHKITKRGQNVTFRCDPISEHNRLYWYRQTLGQGPEFLTYFQNEAQLEKSRLLSDRFSAERPKGSFSTLEIQRTEQGDSAMYLCASSPGVSGANVLTFGAGSRLTVL.

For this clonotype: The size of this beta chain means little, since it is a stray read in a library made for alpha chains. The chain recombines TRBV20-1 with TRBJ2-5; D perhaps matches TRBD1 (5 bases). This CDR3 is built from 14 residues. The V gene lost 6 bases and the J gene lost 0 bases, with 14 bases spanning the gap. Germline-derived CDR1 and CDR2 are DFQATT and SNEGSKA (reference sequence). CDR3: CSAKGPVYQETQYF. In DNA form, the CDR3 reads TGCAGTGCAAAGGGGCCCGTCTACCAAGAGACCCAGTACTTC.

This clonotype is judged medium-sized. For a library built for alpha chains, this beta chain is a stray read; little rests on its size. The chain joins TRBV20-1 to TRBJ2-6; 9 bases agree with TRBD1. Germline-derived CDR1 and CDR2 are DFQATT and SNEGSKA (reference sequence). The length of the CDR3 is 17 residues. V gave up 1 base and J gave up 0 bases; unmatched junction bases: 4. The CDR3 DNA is TGCAGTGCTAGAGCTGAGACAGGGGGCTCTGGGGCCAACGTCCTGACTTTC. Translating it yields CSARAETGGSGANVLTF.

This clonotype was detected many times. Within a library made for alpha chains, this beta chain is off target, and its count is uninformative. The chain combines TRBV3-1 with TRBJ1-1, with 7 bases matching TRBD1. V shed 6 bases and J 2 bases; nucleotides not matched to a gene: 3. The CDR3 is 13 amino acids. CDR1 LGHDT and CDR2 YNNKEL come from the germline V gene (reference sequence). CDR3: CASSRQGNTEAFF. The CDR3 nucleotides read TGTGCCAGCAGTAGACAGGGAAACACTGAAGCTTTCTTT.

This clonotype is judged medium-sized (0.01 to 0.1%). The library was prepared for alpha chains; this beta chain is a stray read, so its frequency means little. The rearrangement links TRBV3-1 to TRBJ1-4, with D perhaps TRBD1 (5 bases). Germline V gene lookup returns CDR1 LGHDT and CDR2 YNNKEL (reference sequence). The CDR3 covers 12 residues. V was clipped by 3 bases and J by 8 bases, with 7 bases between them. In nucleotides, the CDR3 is TGTGCCAGCAGCCACAAGGGGGAAAAACTGTTTTTT. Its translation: CASSHKGEKLFF.

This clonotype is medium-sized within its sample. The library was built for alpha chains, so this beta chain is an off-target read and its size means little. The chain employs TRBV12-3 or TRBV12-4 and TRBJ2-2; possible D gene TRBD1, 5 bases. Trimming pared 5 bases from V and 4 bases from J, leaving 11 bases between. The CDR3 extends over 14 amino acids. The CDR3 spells CASSPTGFTGELFF. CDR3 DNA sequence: TGTGCCAGCAGTCCTACAGGATTCACCGGGGAGCTGTTTTTT.

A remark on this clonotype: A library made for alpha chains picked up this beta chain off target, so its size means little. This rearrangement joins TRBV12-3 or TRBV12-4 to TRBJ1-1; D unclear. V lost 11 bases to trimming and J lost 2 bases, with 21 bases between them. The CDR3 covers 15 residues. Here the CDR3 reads CAQAGSFPSNTEAFF. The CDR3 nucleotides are TGTGCCCAAGCAGGTTCCTTCCCCAGCAACACTGAAGCTTTCTTT.